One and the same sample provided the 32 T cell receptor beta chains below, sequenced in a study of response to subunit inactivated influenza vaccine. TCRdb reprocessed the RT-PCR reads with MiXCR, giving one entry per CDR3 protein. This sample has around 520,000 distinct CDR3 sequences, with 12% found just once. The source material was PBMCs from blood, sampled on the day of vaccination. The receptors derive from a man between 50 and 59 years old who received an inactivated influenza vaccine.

This CDR3 is CASSPRLGGPTDTQYF. In nucleotides, the CDR3 is TGTGCCAGCAGCCCCCGCCTGGGGGGGCCCACAGATACGCAGTATTTT. The chain employs TRBV11-2 and TRBJ2-3; D perhaps matches TRBD2 (7 bases). The CDR3 spans 16 residues. Germline CDR1 and CDR2: SGHAT and FQNNGV. With 5 bases removed from V and 2 bases from J, the gap between germline ends came to 17 bases.

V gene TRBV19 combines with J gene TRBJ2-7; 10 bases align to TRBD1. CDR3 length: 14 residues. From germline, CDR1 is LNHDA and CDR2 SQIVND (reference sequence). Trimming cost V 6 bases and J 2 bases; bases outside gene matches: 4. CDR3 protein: CASRVGQGAYEQYF. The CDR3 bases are TGTGCCAGTAGGGTAGGACAGGGGGCCTACGAGCAGTACTTC.

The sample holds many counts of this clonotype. In nucleotides, the CDR3 is TGTGCCAGCAGCTTACAGGATGGGGATACGCAGTATTTT. This translates into CASSLQDGDTQYF. This chain links TRBV7-2 with TRBJ2-3; D is unclear. Germline CDR1 SGHTA, CDR2 FQGNSA. CDR3 length equals 13 residues. Between the trimmed V and J ends, which lost 2 bases and 6 bases, there was a span of 9 bases.

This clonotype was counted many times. CDR3 sequence reads: CAISDPGQVAGELFF. The CDR3 DNA sequence: TGTGCCATCAGTGACCCGGGACAGGTCGCCGGGGAGCTGTTTTTT. This sequence joins TRBV10-3 and TRBJ2-2; 8 bases agree with TRBD1. From germline, CDR1 is ENHRY and CDR2 SYGVKD. Trimming took 3 bases from V and 6 from J; bases not matched to a gene: 6. This CDR3 comprises 15 residues.

The CDR3 nucleotides are TGTGCCAGCAGCTTGGACGACAGGGTGGGCGAGACCCAGTACTTC. Translated: CASSLDDRVGETQYF. The V gene is TRBV7-2, the J gene TRBJ2-5, with TRBD1 matching over 7 bases. V trimming: 3 bases; J trimming: 5 bases; junction bases outside the gene matches: 9. Germline V gene data show CDR1 as SGHTA and CDR2 as FQGNSA. The CDR3 runs 15 residues.

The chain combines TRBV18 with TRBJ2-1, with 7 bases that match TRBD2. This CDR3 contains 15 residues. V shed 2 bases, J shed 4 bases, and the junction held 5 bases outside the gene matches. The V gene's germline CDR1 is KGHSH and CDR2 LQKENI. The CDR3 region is CASSPVAGVYNEQFF. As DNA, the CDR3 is TGTGCCAGCTCACCAGTGGCGGGAGTATACAATGAGCAGTTCTTC.

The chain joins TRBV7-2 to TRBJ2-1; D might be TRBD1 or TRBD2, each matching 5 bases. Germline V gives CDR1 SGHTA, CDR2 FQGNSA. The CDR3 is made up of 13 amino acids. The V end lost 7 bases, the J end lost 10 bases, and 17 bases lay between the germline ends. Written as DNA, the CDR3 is TGTGCCAGCAACCTGGGGGTCGAGGACGAGCAGTTCTTC. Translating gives CASNLGVEDEQFF. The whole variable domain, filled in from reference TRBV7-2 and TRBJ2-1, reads GAGVSQSPSNKVTEKGKDVELRCDPISGHTALYWYRQSLGQGLEFLIYFQGNSAPDKSGLPSDRFSAERTGGSVSTLTIQRTQQEDSAVYLCASNLGVEDEQFFGPGTRLTVL.

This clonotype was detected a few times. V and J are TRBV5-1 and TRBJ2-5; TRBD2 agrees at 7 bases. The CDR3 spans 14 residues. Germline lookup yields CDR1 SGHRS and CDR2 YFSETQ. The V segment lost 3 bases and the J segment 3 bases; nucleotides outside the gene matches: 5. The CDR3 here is CASSSGTNKETQYF. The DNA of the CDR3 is TGCGCCAGCAGCTCCGGGACTAATAAAGAGACCCAGTACTTC.

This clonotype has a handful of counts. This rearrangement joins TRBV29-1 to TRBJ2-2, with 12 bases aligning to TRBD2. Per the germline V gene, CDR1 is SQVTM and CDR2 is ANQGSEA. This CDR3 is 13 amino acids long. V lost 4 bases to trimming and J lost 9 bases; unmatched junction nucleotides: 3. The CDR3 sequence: CSVGLAGVRELFF. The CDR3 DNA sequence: TGCAGCGTTGGACTAGCGGGAGTCAGGGAGCTGTTTTTT.

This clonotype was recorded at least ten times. CDR3 in DNA: TGTGCCAGCAGCGCGACAGGGGGTTACACCGGGGAGCTGTTTTTT. Translation: CASSATGGYTGELFF. This chain links TRBV9 with TRBJ2-2; TRBD1 agrees at 9 bases. The CDR3 has 15 amino acids. The germline CDR1 and CDR2 sequences are SGDLS and YYNGEE. The trim removed 3 bases at V and 3 bases at J, leaving 3 bases unmatched.

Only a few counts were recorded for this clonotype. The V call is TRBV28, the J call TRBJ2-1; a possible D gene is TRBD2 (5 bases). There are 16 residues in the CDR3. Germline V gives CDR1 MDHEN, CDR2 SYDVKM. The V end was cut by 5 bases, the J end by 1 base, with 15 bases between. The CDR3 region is CASSTRATGSYNEQFF. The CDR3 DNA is TGTGCCAGCAGTACCCGTGCCACGGGGTCCTACAATGAGCAGTTCTTC.

CDR3 nucleotides: TGTGCCAGCAGTATTCCGGGACAAGTGGAGCTGTTTTTT. Protein sequence: CASSIPGQVELFF. This chain joins TRBV28 and TRBJ2-2, with D perhaps matching TRBD1 (6 bases). CDR3 size: 13 residues. The V end lost 5 bases, the J end lost 10 bases, and 14 bases lay between the germline ends. Germline values: CDR1 MDHEN, CDR2 SYDVKM. Drawing the rest from reference TRBV28 and TRBJ2-2, the complete variable domain is DVKVTQSSRYLVKRTGEKVFLECVQDMDHENMFWYRQDPGLGLRLIYFSYDVKMKEKGDIPEGYSVSREKKERFSLILESASTNQTSMYLCASSIPGQVELFFGEGSRLTVL.

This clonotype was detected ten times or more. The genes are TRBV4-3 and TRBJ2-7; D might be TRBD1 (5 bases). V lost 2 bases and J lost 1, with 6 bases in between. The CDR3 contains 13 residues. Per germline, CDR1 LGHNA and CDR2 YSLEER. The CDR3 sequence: CASSQTGSYEQYF. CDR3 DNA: TGCGCCAGCAGCCAAACAGGATCCTACGAGCAGTACTTC.

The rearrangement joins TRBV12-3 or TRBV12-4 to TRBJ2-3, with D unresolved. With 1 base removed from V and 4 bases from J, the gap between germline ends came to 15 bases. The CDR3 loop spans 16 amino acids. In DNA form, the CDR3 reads TGTGCCAGCAGTTTAGAGGGCAGATATAGACCAGATACGCAGTATTTT. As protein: CASSLEGRYRPDTQYF.

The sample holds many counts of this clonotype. CDR3 residues: CASSLAGVGNEQFF. The CDR3 DNA follows: TGTGCCAGCAGCCTAGCGGGAGTCGGCAATGAGCAGTTCTTC. The chain combines TRBV4-2 with TRBJ2-1; 9 positions agree with TRBD2. Trimming took 4 bases from V and 6 from J; bases not matched to a gene: 4. The CDR3 length is 14 residues. Germline V CDR1 and CDR2: LGHNA, YNFKEQ.

The CDR3 region is CASSLVVIGTGGNEQFF. The DNA of the CDR3 is TGCGCCAGCAGCTTGGTTGTTATCGGGACAGGGGGCAATGAGCAGTTCTTC. This rearrangement joins TRBV5-1 to TRBJ2-1; TRBD1 matches 11 bases. This CDR3 region has 17 residues. Germline V gene sequence: CDR1 SGHRS, CDR2 YFSETQ. V shed 0 bases and J 6 bases; nucleotides not matched to a gene: 8.

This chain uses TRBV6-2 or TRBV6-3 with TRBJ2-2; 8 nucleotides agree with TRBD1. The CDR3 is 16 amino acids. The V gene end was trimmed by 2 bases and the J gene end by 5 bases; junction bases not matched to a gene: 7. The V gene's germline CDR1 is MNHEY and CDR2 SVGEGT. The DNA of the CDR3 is TGTGCCAGCAGTTACCCGAAGACAGGGGTGACCGGGGAGCTGTTTTTT. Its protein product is CASSYPKTGVTGELFF.

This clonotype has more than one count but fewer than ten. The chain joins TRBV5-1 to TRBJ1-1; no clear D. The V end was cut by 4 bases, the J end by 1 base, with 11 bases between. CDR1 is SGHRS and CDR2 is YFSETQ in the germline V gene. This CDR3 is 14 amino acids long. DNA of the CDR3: TGCGCCAGCAGCGGCGGGCTCCGGAACACTGAAGCTTTCTTT. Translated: CASSGGLRNTEAFF.

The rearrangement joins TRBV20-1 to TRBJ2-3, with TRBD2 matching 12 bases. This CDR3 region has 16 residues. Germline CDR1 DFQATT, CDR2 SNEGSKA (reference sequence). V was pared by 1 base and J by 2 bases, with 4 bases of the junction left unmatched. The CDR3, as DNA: TGCAGTGCTAGAGGGACTAGCGGGGATCTCACAGATACGCAGTATTTT. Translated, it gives CSARGTSGDLTDTQYF.

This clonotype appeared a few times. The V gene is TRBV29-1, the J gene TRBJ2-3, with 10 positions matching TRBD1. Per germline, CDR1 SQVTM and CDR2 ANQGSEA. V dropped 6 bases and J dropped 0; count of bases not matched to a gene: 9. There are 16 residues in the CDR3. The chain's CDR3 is CSVLQPGQGSTDTQYF. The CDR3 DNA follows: TGCAGCGTCCTACAACCGGGACAGGGGAGCACAGATACGCAGTATTTT.

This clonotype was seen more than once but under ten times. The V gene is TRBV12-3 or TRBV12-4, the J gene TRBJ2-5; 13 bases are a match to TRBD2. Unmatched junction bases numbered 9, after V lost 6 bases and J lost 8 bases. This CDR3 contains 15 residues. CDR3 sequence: CASRLAGGLPGTQYF. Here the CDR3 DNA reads TGTGCCAGCAGACTAGCGGGGGGGCTCCCAGGAACCCAGTACTTC.

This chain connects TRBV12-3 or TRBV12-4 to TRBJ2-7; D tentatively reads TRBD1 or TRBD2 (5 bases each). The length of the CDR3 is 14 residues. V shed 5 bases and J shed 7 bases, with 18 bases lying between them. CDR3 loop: CASSPGTGRGEQYF. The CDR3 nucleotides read TGTGCCAGCAGTCCTGGGACCGGACGGGGTGAGCAGTACTTC.

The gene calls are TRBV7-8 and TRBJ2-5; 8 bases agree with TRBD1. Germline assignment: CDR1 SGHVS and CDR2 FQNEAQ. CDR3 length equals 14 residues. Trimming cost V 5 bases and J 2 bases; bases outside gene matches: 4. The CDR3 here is CASSIYRGQETQYF. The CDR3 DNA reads TGTGCCAGCAGCATTTACAGGGGGCAAGAGACCCAGTACTTC.

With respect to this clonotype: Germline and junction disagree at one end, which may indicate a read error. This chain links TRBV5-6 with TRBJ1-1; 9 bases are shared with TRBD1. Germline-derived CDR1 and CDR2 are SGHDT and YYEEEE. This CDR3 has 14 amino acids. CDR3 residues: CASRLDRGGTEAFF. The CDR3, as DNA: TGTGCCAGCAGGTTGGACAGGGGAGGGACTGAAGCTTTCTTT. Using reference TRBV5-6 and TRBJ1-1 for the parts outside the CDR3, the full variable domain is DAGVTQSPTHLIKTRGQQVTLRCSPKSGHDTVSWYQQALGQGPQFIFQYYEEEERQRGNFPDRFSGHQFPNYSSELNVNALLLGDSALYLCASRLDRGGTEAFFGQGTRLTVV.

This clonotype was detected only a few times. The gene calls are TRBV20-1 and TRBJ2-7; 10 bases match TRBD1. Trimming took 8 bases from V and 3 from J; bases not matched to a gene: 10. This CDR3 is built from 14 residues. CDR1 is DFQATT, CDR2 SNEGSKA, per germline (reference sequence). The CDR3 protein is CSTTFGTGDYEQYF. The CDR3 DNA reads TGCAGTACCACATTCGGGACAGGGGACTACGAGCAGTACTTC.

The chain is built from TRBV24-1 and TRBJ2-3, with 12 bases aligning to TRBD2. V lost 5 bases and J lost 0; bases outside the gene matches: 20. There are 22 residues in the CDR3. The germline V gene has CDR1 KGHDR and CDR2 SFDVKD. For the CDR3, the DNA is TGTGCCACCAGTGTCCCGAATAAGACTAGCGGGGGCAGGAGAATTAGCACAGATACGCAGTATTTT. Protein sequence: CATSVPNKTSGGRRISTDTQYF.

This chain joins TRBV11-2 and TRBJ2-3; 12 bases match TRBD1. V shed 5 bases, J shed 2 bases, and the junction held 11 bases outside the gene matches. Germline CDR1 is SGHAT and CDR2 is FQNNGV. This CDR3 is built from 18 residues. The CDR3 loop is CASSPGTGGAKVTDTQYF. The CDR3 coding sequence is TGTGCCAGCAGCCCGGGGACAGGGGGCGCAAAGGTCACAGATACGCAGTATTTT. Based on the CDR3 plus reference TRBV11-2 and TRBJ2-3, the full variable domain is EAGVAQSPRYKIIEKRQSVAFWCNPISGHATLYWYQQILGQGPKLLIQFQNNGVVDDSQLPKDRFSAERLKGVDSTLKIQPAKLEDSAVYLCASSPGTGGAKVTDTQYFGPGTRLTVL.

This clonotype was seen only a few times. CDR3: CATSDSGNIQYF. For the CDR3, the DNA is TGTGCCACCAGTGATTCGGGGAACATTCAGTACTTC. The chain links TRBV24-1 to TRBJ2-4; D perhaps matches TRBD2 (5 bases). V dropped 2 bases and J dropped 7 bases, with 5 bases sitting between them. Germline V gives CDR1 KGHDR, CDR2 SFDVKD. This CDR3 comprises 12 residues.

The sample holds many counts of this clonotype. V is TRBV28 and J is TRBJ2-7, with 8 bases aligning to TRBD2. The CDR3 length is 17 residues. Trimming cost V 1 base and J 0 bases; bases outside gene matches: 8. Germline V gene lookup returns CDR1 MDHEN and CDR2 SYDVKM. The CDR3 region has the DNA TGTGCCAGCAGTTTATCAGGTGGTAGCGGGACCTCCTACGAGCAGTACTTC. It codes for CASSLSGGSGTSYEQYF.

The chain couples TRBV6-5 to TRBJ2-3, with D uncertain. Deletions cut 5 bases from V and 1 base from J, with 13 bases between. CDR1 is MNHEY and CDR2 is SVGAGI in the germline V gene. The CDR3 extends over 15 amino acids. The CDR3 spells CASSNRAPRTDTQYF. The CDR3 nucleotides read TGTGCCAGCAGTAACCGGGCCCCCCGCACAGATACGCAGTATTTT.

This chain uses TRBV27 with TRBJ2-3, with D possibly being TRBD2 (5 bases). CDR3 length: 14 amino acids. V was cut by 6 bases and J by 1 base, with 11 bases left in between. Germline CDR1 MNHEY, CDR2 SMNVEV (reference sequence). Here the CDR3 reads CASSLRERTDTQYF. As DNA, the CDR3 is TGTGCCAGCAGCTTGAGGGAACGCACAGATACGCAGTATTTT.

The CDR3 here is CASSSGISGNTIYF. The DNA for the CDR3 is TGCGCCAGCAGCTCCGGGATCTCTGGAAACACCATATATTTT. The chain joins TRBV5-1 to TRBJ1-3; D unclear. The CDR3 is made up of 14 amino acids. V was clipped by 3 bases and J by 0 bases, with 7 bases between them. Per germline, CDR1 SGHRS and CDR2 YFSETQ.